This TCR beta chain was obtained from a study of blood T cell repertoires in COVID-19. The overall study: T cells, B-cell-depleted T cells, or PBMCs provided the cDNA or gDNA that served as material.

Participants were aged about 18 to 95 years, lived in under 25 US areas, and enrolled virtually. Original processing methods: Reference gene primer amplification in the assay estimated nucleated cell counts. The repertoire was sequenced with immunoSEQ multiplex PCR; TCRdb's copy has only in-frame clones and lacks some. That table gives V, J and clone size, and the DNA gave D and trimming. Counted here are some 170,000 clones, roughly 85% occurring once; the ten biggest clones make up around 6.2%. J lost 4 bases, V lost 7 bases, and 9 bases had no gene match. The CDR3 loop spans 15 amino acids. The V gene's germline CDR1 is LNHDA and CDR2 SQIVND (reference sequence).

Input material: PBMCs or T cells enriched from blood (not recorded which). The clonotype originates from a man in his forties who had recovered from COVID-19. The rearrangement joins TRBV19 to TRBJ2-2, with 7 bases matching TRBD2. The CDR3 sequence: CASTKLAASTGELFF. Here the CDR3 DNA reads TGTGCCAGTACCAAGCTAGCGGCAAGCACCGGGGAGCTGTTTTTT.